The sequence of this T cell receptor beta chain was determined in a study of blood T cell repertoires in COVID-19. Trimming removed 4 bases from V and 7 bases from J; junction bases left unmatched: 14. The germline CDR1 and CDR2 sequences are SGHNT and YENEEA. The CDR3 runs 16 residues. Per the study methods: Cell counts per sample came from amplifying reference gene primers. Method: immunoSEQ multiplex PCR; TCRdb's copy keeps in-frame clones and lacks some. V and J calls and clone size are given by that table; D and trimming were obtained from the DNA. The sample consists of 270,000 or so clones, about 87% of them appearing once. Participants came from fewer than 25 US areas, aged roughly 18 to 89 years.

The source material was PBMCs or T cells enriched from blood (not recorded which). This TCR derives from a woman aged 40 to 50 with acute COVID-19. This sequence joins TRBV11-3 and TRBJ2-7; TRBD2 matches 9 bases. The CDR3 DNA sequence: TGTGCCAGCAGCTCCAGTTATGGCGGGAGGGAGGGGGAGCAGTACTTC. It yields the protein CASSSSYGGREGEQYF.